This TCR beta chain was recovered during a study of cytomegalovirus exposure and HLA in healthy donors. Whole-study findings and limits: Solely CMV serostatus was available to characterize immune exposure. Usually a TCR sequence was rare, but some public TCRs were found in many donors. One later analysis reportedly identified an Asian-associated ancestry cluster that showed fewer N-insertions than the approximately 600-donor mean.

Comment on this clone: Its antigen is as yet unknown.

The PCR employed 60 Vbeta primers together with 13 Jbeta primers. In the original analysis: The authors later counted approximately 80 million unique TCR beta chains, approximately 12 million of them shared. TCRdb keeps only in-frame clones here, not all; method: immunoSEQ multiplex PCR. Clonal size and the V and J genes are those of that table, whereas D and trimming came from the DNA. The sample has around 280,000 clones, 85% to 90% seen once. This CDR3 is 17 amino acids long. The V and J ends lost 2 bases and 0 bases respectively, with 14 bases between them. Germline-derived CDR1 and CDR2 are PRHDT and FYEKMQ (reference sequence).

Material for sequencing was PBMCs. The rearrangement uses TRBV13 and TRBJ2-1; TRBD2 might be the D (6 bases). The receptor was isolated from a woman aged 18-35 years in good health and CMV-seronegative. The CDR3 spells CASSLNIGGSSYNEQFF. The CDR3 DNA reads as TGTGCCAGCAGCTTAAACATTGGGGGGAGCTCCTACAATGAGCAGTTCTTC.